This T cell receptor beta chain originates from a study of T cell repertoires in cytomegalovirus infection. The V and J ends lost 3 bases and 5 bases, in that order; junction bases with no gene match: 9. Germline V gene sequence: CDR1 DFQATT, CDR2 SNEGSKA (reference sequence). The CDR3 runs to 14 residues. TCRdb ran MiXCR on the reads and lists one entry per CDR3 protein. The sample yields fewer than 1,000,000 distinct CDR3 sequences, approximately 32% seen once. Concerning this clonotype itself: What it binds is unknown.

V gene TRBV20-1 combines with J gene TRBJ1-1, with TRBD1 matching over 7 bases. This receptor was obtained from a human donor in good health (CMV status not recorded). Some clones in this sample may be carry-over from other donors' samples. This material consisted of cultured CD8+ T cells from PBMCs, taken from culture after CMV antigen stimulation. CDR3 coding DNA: TGCAGTGCTAGGGACCGGACAGGCGGTACTGAAGCTTTCTTT. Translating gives CSARDRTGGTEAFF.